Listed below are T cell receptor beta chains from one sample, sequenced in a study of T-cell memory formation after mild COVID-19. MiXCR was run by TCRdb on the 5' RACE reads, yielding one entry per CDR3 protein. The data show some 300,000 distinct CDR3 sequences, under 25% seen once. The sequencing input was PBMCs or a T cell subset sorted from them (not recorded which). These receptor sequences come from a man between 18 and 35 years old who had mild COVID-19 (a few samples of this study predate the infection). Cell type and time point are not known. CDR3s include the opening cysteine and the closing phenylalanine or tryptophan. The D gene is left open where the match is weak. Clone size is shown for a subset of rows, as once, few, many or a class of expanded clone.

>TRBD2|TRBJ2-1|TRBV4-3|.
CASSQEYYGGAIANEQFF
TGCGCCAGCAGCCAAGAGTATTACGGGGGGGCGATTGCCAATGAGCAGTTCTTC
>.|TRBJ1-5|TRBV3-1|.
CASSQEAFNQPQHF
TGTGCCAGCAGCCAAGAGGCCTTCAATCAGCCCCAGCATTTT
>.|TRBJ1-2|TRBV20-1|few
CSAHGQRANYGYTF
TGCAGTGCTCACGGACAGCGAGCTAACTATGGCTACACCTTC
>.|TRBJ2-7|TRBV29-1|many
CSVVWDYEQYF
TGCAGCGTCGTTTGGGACTACGAGCAGTACTTC
>.|TRBJ2-1|TRBV12-3/TRBV12-4|few
CASSKSGRNEQFF
TGTGCCAGCAGTAAATCTGGGCGTAATGAGCAGTTCTTC
>.|TRBJ2-7|TRBV6-2/TRBV6-3|.
CASSSPGGRISYEQYF
TGTGCCAGCAGTTCCCCCGGGGGGCGAATCTCCTACGAGCAGTACTTC
>.|TRBJ1-3|TRBV7-8|few
CASSLVRVISGNTIYF
TGTGCCAGCAGCTTAGTCAGGGTCATCTCTGGAAACACCATATATTTT
>.|TRBJ2-2|TRBV15|few
CATTTKGNTGELFF
TGTGCCACCACTACGAAGGGGAACACCGGGGAGCTGTTTTTT
>TRBD1|TRBJ1-3|TRBV20-1|.
CSARDPGGRGGNTIYF
TGCAGTGCTAGAGACCCAGGGGGGAGGGGCGGAAACACCATATATTTT
>.|TRBJ1-1|TRBV4-1|.
CASSSLGAANTEAFF
TGCGCCAGCAGCTCGCTGGGGGCAGCGAACACTGAAGCTTTCTTT